These T cell receptor beta chains were read from a single sample in a study of cytomegalovirus exposure and HLA in healthy donors. TCRdb's table, derived via immunoSEQ multiplex PCR, lists solely in-frame clones and lacks some. The sample lists fewer than 200,000 clones; less than 90% were seen once. The sequenced material came from PBMCs. These receptor sequences come from a man aged 45 to 65 in good health and CMV-seronegative. Both conserved end residues are part of each CDR3. The D gene is left open where the match is weak. The listing skips clone size in some rows; elsewhere it reads once, few, many or a size class.

d_call	v_call	clone_size	j_call	cdr3_nt	cdr3_aa
.	TRBV6-4	.	TRBJ1-1	TGTGCCAGCAGTCAACTATGGGACACTGAAGCTTTCTTT	CASSQLWDTEAFF
.	TRBV7-6	.	TRBJ2-2	TGTGCCAGCAGCTACCCTAGCGACGGGGAGCTGTTTTTT	CASSYPSDGELFF
.	TRBV7-9	.	TRBJ2-7	TGTGCCAGCATCCTGTCGTCGGGGAATTACGAGCAGTACTTC	CASILSSGNYEQYF
.	TRBV14	.	TRBJ1-3	TGTGCCAGCAGCCAAGATGCAGGGGTTGGAAACACCATATATTTT	CASSQDAGVGNTIYF
.	TRBV2	.	TRBJ2-7	TGTGCCAGCAGTAACCAGGGAAGTACGTACGAGCAGTACTTC	CASSNQGSTYEQYF
.	TRBV15	.	TRBJ2-5	TGTGCCACCAGCAGAGGGGCAGGGTCACTGGAGACCCAGTACTTC	CATSRGAGSLETQYF
.	TRBV7-8	.	TRBJ2-7	TGTGCCAGCAGCTTCCGGGGCTCCTACGAGCAGTACTTC	CASSFRGSYEQYF
.	TRBV7-9	few	TRBJ1-6	TGTGCCAGCAGCTTTGAGGGTGATATTGATTCACCCCTCCACTTT	CASSFEGDIDSPLHF
.	TRBV9	.	TRBJ2-2	TGTGCCAGCAGCGTATTCTCTAGTGGAGAGGAGCTGTTTTTT	CASSVFSSGEELFF
.	TRBV4-1	.	TRBJ1-2	TGCGCCAGCAGCCAAGATCTTTTGGGGGCAGGCTATGGCTACACCTTC	CASSQDLLGAGYGYTF
TRBD1	TRBV30	.	TRBJ1-3	TGTGCCTGGAGACCCGGGACAGGGGTTTCGGGCACCATATATTTT	CAWRPGTGVSGTIYF
TRBD1	TRBV7-2	.	TRBJ1-3	TGTGCCAGCAGCTTAGAGGGGGCGCCTGGAAACACCATATATTTT	CASSLEGAPGNTIYF
.	TRBV6-7	.	TRBJ1-4	TGTGCCAGCAGTTACTCGAGTGTCCAGGGAGGAGATGAAAAACTGTTTTTT	CASSYSSVQGGDEKLFF
TRBD2	TRBV5-1	.	TRBJ2-7	TGCGCCAGCAGCTTGGCCGCCAGCGGGGGCTACGAGCAGTACTTC	CASSLAASGGYEQYF
TRBD2	TRBV7-2	.	TRBJ2-1	TGTGCCAGCAGCTTAGACGGCGGGAGAGGGGATGAGCAGTTCTTC	CASSLDGGRGDEQFF
TRBD1	TRBV7-9	.	TRBJ1-1	TGTGCCAGCAGCCCCTGGACAGGGAACACTGAAGCTTTCTTT	CASSPWTGNTEAFF
TRBD1	TRBV13	.	TRBJ1-3	TGTGCCAGCAGCCCTCCCGGGACAGGGGGTGGAAACACCATATATTTT	CASSPPGTGGGNTIYF
TRBD1	TRBV5-1	.	TRBJ2-7	TGCGCCAGCAGGAAGGACAGGGCGTACGAGCAGTACTTC	CASRKDRAYEQYF
.	TRBV2	.	TRBJ2-3	TGTGCCAGCGAGGGGGAAGTGACAGATACGCAGTATTTT	CASEGEVTDTQYF
TRBD1	TRBV4-3	.	TRBJ2-5	TGCGCCAGCAGCCAAGATCCGGACAGGGGAGAGACCCAGTACTTC	CASSQDPDRGETQYF
.	TRBV11-2	.	TRBJ1-5	TGTGCCAGCAGCTTAGATTCTCTCGGTAGCAATCAGCCCCAGCATTTT	CASSLDSLGSNQPQHF
TRBD2	TRBV4-3	.	TRBJ2-7	TGCGCCAGCAGCCAGGCCCTAGCGGGTGGAAGCTCCTACGAGCAGTACTTC	CASSQALAGGSSYEQYF
.	TRBV28	.	TRBJ1-2	TGTGCCAGCAGTATTGCAGGGTTTGGCTACACCTTC	CASSIAGFGYTF
TRBD2	TRBV2	.	TRBJ2-2	TGTGCCAGCAATCGGCTAGCGGGTCTCAACACCGGGGAGCTGTTTTTT	CASNRLAGLNTGELFF
TRBD1	TRBV2	.	TRBJ2-5	TGTGCCAGCAGCCGACAGGGGTCGCACCAAGAGACCCAGTACTTC	CASSRQGSHQETQYF
.	TRBV7-2	.	TRBJ1-2	TGTGCCAGCAGCTACGACAAGTACGACTATGGCTACACCTTC	CASSYDKYDYGYTF
TRBD2	TRBV19	.	TRBJ2-1	TGTGCCAGTAGATCAACAGCGGGGGCGTCGGAGCAGTTCTTC	CASRSTAGASEQFF
TRBD2	TRBV9	.	TRBJ2-3	TGTGCCAGCAGCGTAGTGCCTAGCGGGAGGCGTGAAGATACGCAGTATTTT	CASSVVPSGRREDTQYF
.	TRBV6-5	.	TRBJ2-7	TGTGCCAGCAGTTACTCGTTCAGGGTGAGAGTCTACGAGCAGTACTTC	CASSYSFRVRVYEQYF
TRBD2	TRBV11-2	once	TRBJ2-7	TGTGCCAGCAGCTTAGTAAAGGTCGCGGGCGGGGGAGCCTACGAGCAGTACTTC	CASSLVKVAGGGAYEQYF
.	TRBV4-1	many	TRBJ1-1	TGCGCCAGCAGCCAAGACAGGGGTTGGCGGACTGAAGCTTTCTTT	CASSQDRGWRTEAFF
.	TRBV7-3	.	TRBJ2-2	TGTGCCAGCAGCGCCCACGTGGCTGCGAACACCGGGGAGCTGTTTTTT	CASSAHVAANTGELFF
TRBD1	TRBV28	.	TRBJ1-4	TGTGCCAGCAGTTACGACAGGGATCCGGCTAATGAAAAACTGTTTTTT	CASSYDRDPANEKLFF
.	TRBV19	few	TRBJ1-1	TGTGCCAGTAGTGCTAACAGGGTTAGGAACACTGAAGCTTTCTTT	CASSANRVRNTEAFF
TRBD2	TRBV7-2	.	TRBJ2-7	TGTGCCAGCAGCTTTAACCCCGGGGGGGCGTACGAGCAGTACTTC	CASSFNPGGAYEQYF
.	TRBV6-5	few	TRBJ1-6	TGTGCCAGCAGTTACTCGAAGGGGTATAATTCACCCCTCCACTTT	CASSYSKGYNSPLHF
.	TRBV18	.	TRBJ2-7	TGTGCCAGCTCACTAAGTGACTTTGCTCAAGTCCACGAGCAGTACTTC	CASSLSDFAQVHEQYF
TRBD1	TRBV5-6	.	TRBJ1-4	TGTGCCAGCAGCTTGGGGACAGGGTATAAAAAACTGTTTTTT	CASSLGTGYKKLFF
TRBD2	TRBV19	.	TRBJ2-1	TGTGCCAGTAGTGCCAGGACTAGCGGGAAGCACAATGAGCAGTTCTTC	CASSARTSGKHNEQFF
.	TRBV30	.	TRBJ2-6	TGTGCCTGGACCTCAGGGACTGGGGCCAACGTCCTGACTTTC	CAWTSGTGANVLTF
TRBD1	TRBV7-3	.	TRBJ1-5	TGTGCCAGCAGCCATTTGAACAGGGGGCGTCAGCCCCAGCATTTT	CASSHLNRGRQPQHF
.	TRBV30	.	TRBJ1-2	TGTGCCTGGAGTAATCGGGGGGCGGCAAACTATGGCTACACCTTC	CAWSNRGAANYGYTF
.	TRBV14	.	TRBJ2-7	TGTGCCAGCAGCCAAGTGGCATCCAACGAGCAGTACTTC	CASSQVASNEQYF
.	TRBV7-2	.	TRBJ1-2	TGTGCCAGCAGCTTAAGCAGGGTTAACTATGGCTACACCTTC	CASSLSRVNYGYTF
.	TRBV18	.	TRBJ1-1	TGTGCCAGCTCACCAGCGGATATGAACACTGAAGCTTTCTTT	CASSPADMNTEAFF
TRBD2	TRBV7-2	.	TRBJ2-7	TGTGCCAGCAGCAAAACTAGCGGACCGTACGAGCAGTACTTC	CASSKTSGPYEQYF
.	TRBV5-6	.	TRBJ1-1	TGTGCCAGCAAGAGGAACACTGAAGCTTTCTTT	CASKRNTEAFF
.	TRBV5-1	.	TRBJ1-3	TGCGCCAGCAGCTTGGGGGGAGCTGGAAACACCATATATTTT	CASSLGGAGNTIYF